The sequence of this T cell receptor beta chain was determined in a study of control samples from healthy donors and cancer patients. Deletions cut 3 bases from V and 0 bases from J, with 5 bases between. This CDR3 comprises 13 residues. The germline CDR1 and CDR2 sequences are KGHSH and LQKENI. This table comes from immunoSEQ multiplex PCR, and its TCRdb copy is limited to in-frame clones, with some not included. The sample lists 130,000 or so clones, approximately 90% occurring once. In the case of this clone: The sample holds other DNA sequences that translate to the same CDR3.

The sequence was collected from a man aged 50 to 60 in good health. The J gene is TRBJ1-1, the V gene TRBV18; a weak D match, TRBD1 (5 bases). The sequenced sample was blood. The CDR3 here is CASSPGVNTEAFF. Here the CDR3 DNA reads TGTGCCAGCTCACCGGGGGTGAACACTGAAGCTTTCTTT.